What follows are 32 T cell receptor beta chains derived from one specimen sequenced in a study of shared clonotypes between healthy human individuals. Method: immunoSEQ multiplex PCR; TCRdb's copy keeps in-frame clones and lacks some. The top ten clones hold approximately 0.4% of a sample with approximately 2.1 million clones, approximately 95% of them seen once. The sample taken for sequencing was naive CD4+ T cells from PBMCs. Indicated subset: CD45RA+ positively selected. Receptor source: a man between 18 and 35 years old in good health. Some clones in this sample may be carry-over from other donors' samples.

J is TRBJ1-2 and V is TRBV28; D perhaps matches TRBD1 (5 bases). Germline V gene sequence: CDR1 MDHEN, CDR2 SYDVKM. The ends were cut back, 7 bases at V and 2 bases at J, with 11 bases in the middle. The CDR3 covers 13 residues. The CDR3 protein is CASTLDTNYGYTF. The CDR3 nucleotides read TGTGCCAGCACCCTGGACACGAACTATGGCTACACCTTC.

The V and J genes are TRBV6-5 and TRBJ2-3, with no clear D. Germline CDR1 and CDR2: MNHEY and SVGAGI. The V gene lost 7 bases and the J gene lost 6 bases, with 17 bases spanning the gap. The CDR3 loop spans 14 amino acids. CDR3 nucleotides: TGTGCCAGCAAGAGGACCGCTGGTAGGGATACGCAGTATTTT. It specifies CASKRTAGRDTQYF.

This chain links TRBV5-1 with TRBJ2-3; 7 bases align to TRBD1. Germline V CDR1 and CDR2: SGHRS, YFSETQ. The trim removed 5 bases at V and 2 bases at J, leaving 5 bases unmatched. CDR3 length: 14 amino acids. The DNA for the CDR3 is TGCGCCAGCAGTGACAGGGCCCACACAGATACGCAGTATTTT. It encodes CASSDRAHTDTQYF.

This clone came up once. The gene calls are TRBV6-6 and TRBJ1-5, with 11 positions matching TRBD1. Germline CDR1 MNHNY, CDR2 SVGAGI (reference sequence). The trim removed 5 bases at V and 4 bases at J, leaving 4 bases unmatched. The CDR3 length is 15 residues. The CDR3 nucleotides read TGTGCCAGCAGTCCTGGACAGGGGGCGAATCAGCCCCAGCATTTT. It specifies CASSPGQGANQPQHF.

V and J are TRBV18 and TRBJ1-2, with 7 bases fitting TRBD1. The CDR3 length is 16 residues. With V trimmed by 3 bases and J by 6 bases, 13 bases remained unmatched. Germline CDR1 is KGHSH and CDR2 is LQKENI. CDR3 protein: CASSPLQRGRFNGYTF. DNA of the CDR3: TGTGCCAGCTCACCCCTCCAGAGGGGGCGATTTAATGGCTACACCTTC.

This clone has just one count. The genes are TRBV4-2 and TRBJ2-3; TRBD1 aligns across 11 bases. The CDR3 is 17 residues long. In germline, CDR1 is LGHNA, CDR2 YNFKEQ. V dropped 3 bases and J dropped 6; count of bases not matched to a gene: 11. CDR3: CASSHETGQGARDTQYF. For the CDR3, the DNA is TGTGCCAGCAGCCATGAAACCGGACAGGGGGCGCGGGATACGCAGTATTTT.

This clone was counted between two and nine times. The rearrangement uses TRBV5-1 and TRBJ1-2; no clear D gene. The CDR3 is made up of 14 amino acids. The germline gives CDR1 SGHRS, CDR2 YFSETQ. The germline V and J ends were trimmed by 2 bases and 0 bases, with 8 bases remaining between them. The CDR3 reads CASSFARTNYGYTF. The CDR3 DNA sequence: TGCGCCAGCAGCTTCGCCAGAACTAACTATGGCTACACCTTC.

The chain couples TRBV28 to TRBJ2-1; D gene uncertain. The V end lost 5 bases, the J end lost 0 bases, and 8 bases lay between the germline ends. The CDR3 spans 14 residues. The germline CDR1 and CDR2 sequences are MDHEN and SYDVKM. CDR3 residues: CASSSRSSYNEQFF. For the CDR3, the DNA is TGTGCCAGCAGTAGTCGGAGCTCCTACAATGAGCAGTTCTTC.

The J gene is TRBJ2-5, the V gene TRBV7-9; 14 bases map to TRBD2. This CDR3 is 18 amino acids long. Germline V gives CDR1 SEHNR, CDR2 FQNEAQ (reference sequence). The J segment lost 2 bases and the V segment lost 5 bases, leaving 10 bases of the junction unmatched. CDR3: CASSLPRRTSGRQETQYF. The CDR3 DNA sequence: TGTGCCAGCAGCCTGCCCCGTCGGACTAGCGGGAGGCAAGAGACCCAGTACTTC.

The V call is TRBV10-3, the J call TRBJ2-2; tentatively, D is TRBD1 or TRBD2 (5 bases each). Deletions cut 6 bases from V and 5 bases from J, with 16 bases between. Germline-derived CDR1 and CDR2 are ENHRY and SYGVKD. The CDR3 extends over 15 amino acids. The DNA for the CDR3 is TGTGCCATCAGGGATGGGACCGGCGGGACCGGGGAGCTGTTTTTT. Residues: CAIRDGTGGTGELFF.

Comments on this clone: This specimen includes other DNA sequences encoding the same CDR3. The rearrangement joins TRBV28 to TRBJ2-1, with D perhaps given as TRBD1 or TRBD2 (5 bases each). Looked up from germline, CDR1 is MDHEN and CDR2 is SYDVKM. V was trimmed by 3 bases and J by 10 bases, leaving 7 bases between them. The CDR3 is 11 residues long. Here the CDR3 reads CASSLGDEQFF. CDR3 nucleotide sequence: TGTGCCAGCAGTTTGGGGGACGAGCAGTTCTTC. The complete variable domain, with remaining parts taken from reference TRBV28 and TRBJ2-1, reads DVKVTQSSRYLVKRTGEKVFLECVQDMDHENMFWYRQDPGLGLRLIYFSYDVKMKEKGDIPEGYSVSREKKERFSLILESASTNQTSMYLCASSLGDEQFFGPGTRLTVL.

The CDR3 protein is CASIQHTDTQYF. In nucleotides, the CDR3 is TGTGCCAGCATACAGCACACAGATACGCAGTATTTT. This rearrangement joins TRBV28 to TRBJ2-3; D is unresolved. The length of the CDR3 is 12 residues. Germline CDR1 and CDR2: MDHEN and SYDVKM. V was pared by 7 bases and J by 2 bases, with 7 bases between.

The rearrangement links TRBV5-1 to TRBJ1-2, with D tentatively TRBD1 (5 bases). CDR1 is SGHRS, CDR2 YFSETQ, per germline. Trimming shortened V by 4 bases and J by 4 bases, and 14 bases separated the two germline ends. CDR3 length equals 14 residues. The CDR3 DNA reads as TGCGCCAGCAGCACTAACGGGGGAGGCTATGGCTACACCTTC. It specifies CASSTNGGGYGYTF. Drawing the rest from reference TRBV5-1 and TRBJ1-2, the complete variable domain is KAGVTQTPRYLIKTRGQQVTLSCSPISGHRSVSWYQQTPGQGLQFLFEYFSETQRNKGNFPGRFSGRQFSNSRSEMNVSTLELGDSALYLCASSTNGGGYGYTFGSGTRLTVV.

Worth noting for this clone: This sample includes further DNA sequences coding for the same CDR3. The chain recombines TRBV5-1 with TRBJ1-4, with D unclear. This CDR3 spans 14 amino acids. V was trimmed by 1 base and J by 3 bases, leaving 7 bases between them. Per germline, CDR1 SGHRS and CDR2 YFSETQ. For the CDR3, the DNA is TGCGCCAGCAGCTTGCGAGCCGCTAATGAAAAACTGTTTTTT. It encodes CASSLRAANEKLFF.

This clone was counted only a few times. The rearrangement joins TRBV30 to TRBJ1-1; D is unclear. Per germline, CDR1 GTSNPN and CDR2 SVGIG (reference sequence). The V end was cut by 0 bases, the J end by 7 bases, with 12 bases between. The CDR3 loop spans 13 amino acids. The CDR3 nucleotides read TGTGCCTGGAGTGTACTCTCCAGAGATGAAGCTTTCTTT. Amino acids: CAWSVLSRDEAFF. Drawing the rest from reference TRBV30 and TRBJ1-1, the complete variable domain is SQTIHQWPATLVQPVGSPLSLECTVEGTSNPNLYWYRQAAGRGLQLLFYSVGIGQISSEVPQNLSASRPQDRQFILSSKKLLLSDSGFYLCAWSVLSRDEAFFGQGTRLTVV.

V is TRBV7-9 and J is TRBJ2-7, with 9 bases that match TRBD2. V dropped 11 bases and J dropped 2; count of bases not matched to a gene: 13. The germline V gene has CDR1 SEHNR and CDR2 FQNEAQ (reference sequence). The CDR3 consists of 15 residues. The CDR3 region is CASVLAGVEPYEQYF. The CDR3 DNA follows: TGTGCCTCGGTATTAGCGGGAGTTGAGCCCTACGAGCAGTACTTC. The complete variable domain, with remaining parts taken from reference TRBV7-9 and TRBJ2-7, reads DTGVSQNPRHKITKRGQNVTFRCDPISEHNRLYWYRQTLGQGPEFLTYFQNEAQLEKSRLLSDRFSAERPKGSFSTLEIQRTEQGDSAMYLCASVLAGVEPYEQYFGPGTRLTVT.

CDR3 sequence (DNA): TGTGCCAGCAGCCCCAGACTAGCGGGAGGGCACGGGCAGTACTTC. Its protein product is CASSPRLAGGHGQYF. This chain uses TRBV5-8 with TRBJ2-7; 14 nucleotides align to TRBD2. Trimming at V came to 4 bases and at J to 9 bases, leaving 9 bases not matched to a gene. CDR1 SGHTS and CDR2 YDEGEE come from the germline V gene. This CDR3 comprises 15 residues.

The chain employs TRBV11-2 and TRBJ1-1, with 8 bases matching TRBD1. There are 14 residues in the CDR3. The germline V gene has CDR1 SGHAT and CDR2 FQNNGV. Trimming at V came to 4 bases and at J to 5 bases, leaving 6 bases not matched to a gene. In DNA, the CDR3 is TGTGCCAGCAGCTACCGGACAGGGAGGACTGAAGCTTTCTTT. It encodes CASSYRTGRTEAFF.

The V gene is TRBV10-2, the J gene TRBJ1-2, with D possibly matching TRBD1 (6 bases). Germline loops: CDR1 WSHSY, CDR2 SAAADI. Deletions cut 6 bases from V and 4 bases from J, with 15 bases between. This CDR3 comprises 14 residues. The DNA for the CDR3 is TGCGCCAGCAGAGTCTCCGAGGGGGGCTATGGCTACACCTTC. Its protein product is CASRVSEGGYGYTF.

This clone occurred once. The chain uses TRBV7-2 and TRBJ1-5; the D gene is possibly TRBD1 (6 bases). From germline, CDR1 is SGHTA and CDR2 FQGNSA. Trimming removed 2 bases at V and 0 bases at J, with 8 bases between. The CDR3 extends over 15 amino acids. The CDR3 nucleotides are TGTGCCAGCAGCTTACAGGGGTATAGCAATCAGCCCCAGCATTTT. This sequence encodes CASSLQGYSNQPQHF.

The chain is built from TRBV2 and TRBJ1-2, with D possibly TRBD1 on 5 matching bases. This CDR3 spans 14 amino acids. Trimming took off 6 bases at V and 4 bases at J, with 15 bases between the two ends. CDR1 is SNHLY, CDR2 FYNNEI, per germline. The CDR3 sequence: CASRETSGGYGYTF. Written as DNA, the CDR3 is TGTGCCAGCAGGGAAACATCGGGGGGCTATGGCTACACCTTC. Full variable domain (outside the CDR3, taken from reference TRBV2 and TRBJ1-2): EPEVTQTPSHQVTQMGQEVILRCVPISNHLYFYWYRQILGQKVEFLVSFYNNEISEKSEIFDDQFSVERPDGSNFTLKIRSTKLEDSAMYFCASRETSGGYGYTFGSGTRLTVV.

This chain joins TRBV21-1 and TRBJ2-1; the table calls TRBD2, which could not be checked here. TRBV21-1 is recorded as a pseudogene. There are 16 residues in the CDR3. CDR3 DNA: TGTGCCAGCAGCAAAGGAGGTGCTAGCGGAAACAATGAGCAGTTCTTC. Translating it yields CASSKGGASGNNEQFF.

The chain carries TRBV11-2 and TRBJ2-7; D unresolved. V lost 1 base, J lost 0 bases, and 7 bases lay in between. Germline values: CDR1 SGHAT, CDR2 FQNNGV. This CDR3 comprises 14 residues. The CDR3 nucleotides read TGTGCCAGCAGCTTAGCGATTCTCTCCTACGAGCAGTACTTC. This gives the protein CASSLAILSYEQYF. The full variable domain, its missing parts supplied by reference TRBV11-2 and TRBJ2-7, is EAGVAQSPRYKIIEKRQSVAFWCNPISGHATLYWYQQILGQGPKLLIQFQNNGVVDDSQLPKDRFSAERLKGVDSTLKIQPAKLEDSAVYLCASSLAILSYEQYFGPGTRLTVT.

This sequence joins TRBV4-1 and TRBJ2-2; no definite D call. The CDR3 length is 12 residues. V gave up 1 base and J gave up 6 bases, with 3 bases separating them. Germline CDR1 reads MGHRA; CDR2 reads YSYEKL. CDR3: CASSQVPGELFF. CDR3 sequence (DNA): TGCGCCAGCAGCCAAGTTCCCGGGGAGCTGTTTTTT.

The V call is TRBV27, the J call TRBJ1-3; 7 nucleotides align to TRBD1. The V and J ends lost 6 bases and 7 bases, in that order; junction bases with no gene match: 6. This CDR3 comprises 13 residues. Germline V lookup: CDR1 MNHEY, CDR2 SMNVEV (reference sequence). In DNA, the CDR3 is TGTGCCAGCAGGTCGTCAGGGGGGAACACCATATATTTT. Its protein is CASRSSGGNTIYF.

This clone has just one count. The CDR3 region is CATSRDRLLNYEQYF. The CDR3 coding sequence is TGTGCCACCAGCAGAGACAGGCTGTTGAACTACGAGCAGTACTTC. The chain employs TRBV15 and TRBJ2-7; D is ambiguous. Germline values: CDR1 LNHNV, CDR2 YYDKDF (reference sequence). Trimming cost V 0 bases and J 3 bases, with 12 bases left between them. This CDR3 is built from 15 residues.

The chain carries TRBV27 and TRBJ1-1; tentatively, D is TRBD1 (6 bases). V lost 6 bases and J 0 bases, leaving 17 bases between the germline ends. This CDR3 comprises 16 residues. Germline V gene data show CDR1 as MNHEY and CDR2 as SMNVEV (reference sequence). The CDR3 DNA is TGTGCCAGCAGAATCATGCCGGGACAAATGAACACTGAAGCTTTCTTT. It is translated as CASRIMPGQMNTEAFF.

This clone turned up a few times. This chain uses TRBV25-1 with TRBJ1-2; D might be TRBD1 (5 bases). Per the germline V gene, CDR1 is MGHDK and CDR2 is SYGVNS. The length of the CDR3 is 12 residues. As DNA, the CDR3 is TGTGCTACGCGGGGGTCACAATATGGCTACACCTTC. It specifies CATRGSQYGYTF.

The rearrangement uses TRBV4-2 and TRBJ2-1; TRBD1 aligns across 10 bases. V lost 4 bases to trimming and J lost 8 bases; unmatched junction nucleotides: 2. Germline CDR1 LGHNA, CDR2 YNFKEQ. The CDR3 runs to 13 residues. CDR3 sequence (DNA): TGTGCCAGCAGCCCGGACAGGGGGGATGAGCAGTTCTTC. This encodes CASSPDRGDEQFF.

The chain employs TRBV7-8 and TRBJ2-1; 7 nucleotides line up with TRBD2. The CDR3 extends over 18 amino acids. Trimming removed 0 bases from V and 10 bases from J; junction bases left unmatched: 18. In germline, CDR1 is SGHVS, CDR2 FQNEAQ. The CDR3 sequence is CASSLAVRASGSGGEQFF. The DNA of the CDR3 is TGTGCCAGCAGCTTAGCAGTTAGGGCTAGCGGATCCGGGGGAGAGCAGTTCTTC.

The V call is TRBV7-3, the J call TRBJ1-2, with D uncertain. CDR1 is SGHTA, CDR2 FQGTGA, per germline. The V gene lost 2 bases and the J gene lost 0 bases, with 7 bases spanning the gap. The CDR3 is 14 amino acids. The CDR3 nucleotides are TGTGCCAGCAGCTTATTTCCAGCTAACTATGGCTACACCTTC. It yields the protein CASSLFPANYGYTF. The whole variable domain, remainder taken from reference TRBV7-3 and TRBJ1-2, is GAGVSQTPSNKVTEKGKYVELRCDPISGHTALYWYRQSLGQGPEFLIYFQGTGAADDSGLPNDRFFAVRPEGSVSTLKIQRTERGDSAVYLCASSLFPANYGYTFGSGTRLTVV.

The chain uses TRBV28 and TRBJ1-5; D unclear. Germline-derived CDR1 and CDR2 are MDHEN and SYDVKM. V was clipped by 10 bases and J by 6 bases, with 13 bases between them. The CDR3 spans 12 residues. The CDR3 reads CATLRTSQPQHF. CDR3 DNA: TGTGCCACCCTCCGTACAAGTCAGCCCCAGCATTTT.